This T cell receptor (beta chain) was recorded in a study of cytomegalovirus exposure and HLA in healthy donors. This CDR3 region has 14 residues. Germline V lookup: CDR1 SGHNT, CDR2 YYREEE (reference sequence). J lost 4 bases, V lost 4 bases, and 3 bases had no gene match. This clone was seen a handful of times. A multiplex PCR was run with 60 Vbeta primers and 13 Jbeta primers. Produced via immunoSEQ multiplex PCR; TCRdb's table is partial and in-frame only. The data show tens of thousands of clones, about four fifths seen once. The receptor comes from a human donor in good health. Sequenced input: PBMCs. The rearrangement uses TRBV5-4 and TRBJ2-7, with 12 bases fitting TRBD1. The CDR3 reads CASSPGQGAYEQYF. The CDR3 DNA reads TGTGCCAGCAGCCCGGGACAGGGGGCTTACGAGCAGTACTTC.